This note documents a single T cell receptor (beta chain) sequence. The V end was cut by 0 bases, the J end by 5 bases, with 6 bases between. Per germline, CDR1 SGDLS and CDR2 YYNGEE. The length of the CDR3 is 13 residues. This record comes from a study of blood T cell repertoires in COVID-19. TCRdb's copy holds only in-frame clones and misses some; the assay was immunoSEQ multiplex PCR. The sample records roughly 200,000 clones, roughly nine tenths being singletons. The genes are TRBV9 and TRBJ2-1; a possible D gene is TRBD1 (6 bases). The TCR sequence derives from a woman in her twenties or thirties with acute COVID-19. The sequencing sample was made of PBMCs or T cells enriched from blood (not recorded which). CDR3 coding DNA: TGTGCCAGCAGCGTAGACAGGGACAATGAGCAGTTCTTC. As protein: CASSVDRDNEQFF.